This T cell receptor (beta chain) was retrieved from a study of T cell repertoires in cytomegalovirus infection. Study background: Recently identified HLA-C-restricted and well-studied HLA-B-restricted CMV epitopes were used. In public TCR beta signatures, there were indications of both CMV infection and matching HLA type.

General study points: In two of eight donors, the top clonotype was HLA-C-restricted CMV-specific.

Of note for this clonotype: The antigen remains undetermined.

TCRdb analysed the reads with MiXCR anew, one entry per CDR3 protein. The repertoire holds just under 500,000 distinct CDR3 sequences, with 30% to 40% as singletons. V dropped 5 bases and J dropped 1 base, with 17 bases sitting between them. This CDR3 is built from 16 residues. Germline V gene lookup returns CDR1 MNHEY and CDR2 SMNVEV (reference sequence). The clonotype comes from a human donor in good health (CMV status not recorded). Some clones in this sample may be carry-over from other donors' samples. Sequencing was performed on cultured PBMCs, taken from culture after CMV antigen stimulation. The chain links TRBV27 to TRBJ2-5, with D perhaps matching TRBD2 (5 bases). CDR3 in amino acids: CASSPLRRVAQETQYF. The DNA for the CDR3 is TGTGCCAGCAGTCCACTGAGGCGGGTGGCCCAAGAGACCCAGTACTTC.